This T cell receptor beta chain was captured in a study of cytomegalovirus exposure and HLA in healthy donors. Overall study: The use of the same platform for the 100 to 150 validation repertoires and the roughly 670 first-cohort repertoires was reported by a later analysis. Study results and limitations: Using the classifier, cytomegalovirus status was reportedly diagnosed with high specificity and sensitivity. Subsequent analysis showed first-cohort TCR clusters tending to co-occur in some 120 validation repertoires. Among TCR sequences, most were rare, though some public TCRs appeared in many donors.

CDR1 is MRHNA and CDR2 is SNTAGT in the germline V gene. Trimming pared 8 bases from V and 3 bases from J, leaving 13 bases between. This CDR3 contains 13 residues. Profiling relied on immunoSEQ multiplex PCR, and the TCRdb table lists in-frame clones only, not all of them. Of approximately 280,000 clones in the sample, around 87% were seen once. Remarks on this clone: What it binds is not known.

The rearrangement uses TRBV6-4 and TRBJ1-1, with D perhaps TRBD1 (6 bases). The clonotype comes from a woman aged 18-29 years in good health and CMV-seronegative. The specimen was PBMCs. The CDR3: CASRLKGDTEAFF. The CDR3 DNA sequence: TGTGCCAGCCGCTTAAAGGGGGACACTGAAGCTTTCTTT.